The source of this T cell receptor beta chain is a study of CD8+CD57+ T cells in acquired aplastic anemia. Trimming took 2 bases from V and 6 from J; bases not matched to a gene: 5. The CDR3 is 14 residues long. Genomic DNA templated the TCR beta VDJ and CDR3 profiling. TCRdb redid the calling of the reads with MiXCR, one entry per CDR3 protein. The sample has 200,000 to 250,000 distinct CDR3 sequences, around 32% seen once; the top ten hold more than 0.95%. This clonotype was found a few times. The source is a human donor in good health, serving as a control. The source material was sorted CD4+, CD8+, or CD8+CD57+ T cells (not recorded which) from PBMCs. The chain combines TRBV12-3 or TRBV12-4 with TRBJ1-1, with TRBD1 identical over 8 bases. CDR3 region: CASSLSGQGPEAFF. The CDR3 DNA sequence: TGTGCCAGCAGTTTATCAGGACAGGGTCCTGAAGCTTTCTTT.